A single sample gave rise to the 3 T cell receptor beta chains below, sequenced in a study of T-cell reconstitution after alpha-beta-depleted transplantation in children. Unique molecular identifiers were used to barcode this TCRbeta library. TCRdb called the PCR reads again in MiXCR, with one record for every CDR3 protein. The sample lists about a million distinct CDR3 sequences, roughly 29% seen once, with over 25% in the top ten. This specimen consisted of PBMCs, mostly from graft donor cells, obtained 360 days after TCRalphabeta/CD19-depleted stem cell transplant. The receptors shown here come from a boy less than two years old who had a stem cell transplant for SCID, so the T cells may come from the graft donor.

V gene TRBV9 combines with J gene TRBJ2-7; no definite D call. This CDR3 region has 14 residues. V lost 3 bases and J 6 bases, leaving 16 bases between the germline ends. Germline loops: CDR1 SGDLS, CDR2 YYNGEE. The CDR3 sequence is CASSALDGLSEQYF. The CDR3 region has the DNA TGTGCCAGCAGCGCCTTAGATGGCCTCAGCGAGCAGTACTTC.

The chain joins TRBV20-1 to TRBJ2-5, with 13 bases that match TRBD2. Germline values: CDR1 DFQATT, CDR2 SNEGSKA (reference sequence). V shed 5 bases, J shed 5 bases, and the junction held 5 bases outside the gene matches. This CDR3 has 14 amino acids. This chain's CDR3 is CSAGTSGAGETQYF. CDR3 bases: TGCAGTGCTGGGACTAGCGGGGCAGGGGAGACCCAGTACTTC.

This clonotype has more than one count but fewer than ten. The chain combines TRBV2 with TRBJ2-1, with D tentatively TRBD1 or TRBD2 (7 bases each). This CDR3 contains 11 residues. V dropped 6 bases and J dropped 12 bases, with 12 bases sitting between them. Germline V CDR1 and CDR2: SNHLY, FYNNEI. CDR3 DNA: TGTGCCAGCAGGGAGCGGGACAGGCAGTTCTTC. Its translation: CASRERDRQFF.